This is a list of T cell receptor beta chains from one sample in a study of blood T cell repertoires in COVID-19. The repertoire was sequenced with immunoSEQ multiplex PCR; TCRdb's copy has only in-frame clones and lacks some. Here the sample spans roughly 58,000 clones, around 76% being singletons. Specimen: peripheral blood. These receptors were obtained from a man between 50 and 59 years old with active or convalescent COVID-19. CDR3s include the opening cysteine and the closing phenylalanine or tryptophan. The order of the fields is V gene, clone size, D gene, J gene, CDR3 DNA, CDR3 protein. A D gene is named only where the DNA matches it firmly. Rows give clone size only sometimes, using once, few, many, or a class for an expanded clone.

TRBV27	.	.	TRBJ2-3	TGTGCCAGCAGTTTTTCCCCTCAGGGGCCAGATACGCAGTATTTT	CASSFSPQGPDTQYF
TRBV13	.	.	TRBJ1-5	TGTGCCAGCAGCTCCCGACAGACCAATCAGCCCCAGCATTTT	CASSSRQTNQPQHF
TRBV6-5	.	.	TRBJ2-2	TGTGCCAGCAGTCAGGCTTCGAACACCGGGGAGCTGTTTTTT	CASSQASNTGELFF
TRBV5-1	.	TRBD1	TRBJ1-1	TGCGCCAGCAGCTCAGGACAGGGAGGATCAAACTTGAACACTGAAGCTTTCTTT	CASSSGQGGSNLNTEAFF
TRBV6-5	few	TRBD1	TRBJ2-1	TGTGCCAGCAGTTCCGGGACAGGCTCCTACAATGAGCAGTTCTTC	CASSSGTGSYNEQFF
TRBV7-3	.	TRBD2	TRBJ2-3	TGTGCCAGCAGCCCAACTTCCGGGGGGGGAGATACGCAGTATTTT	CASSPTSGGGDTQYF
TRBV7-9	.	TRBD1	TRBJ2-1	TGTGCCAGCAGCTTAAGGGGACAGGGGTACAATGAGCAGTTCTTC	CASSLRGQGYNEQFF
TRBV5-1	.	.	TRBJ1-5	TGCGCCAGCAGCTTAGGTCGAACGCTGAGCGAGCCCCAGCATTTT	CASSLGRTLSEPQHF
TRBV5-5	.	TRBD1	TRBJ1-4	TGTGCCAGCAGCTTGGAAGGAGGTCAGGGGGCTAATGAAAAACTGTTTTTT	CASSLEGGQGANEKLFF
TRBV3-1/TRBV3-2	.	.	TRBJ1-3	TGTGCCAGCAGCCTGACAGGAGACTCTGGAAACACCATATATTTT	CASSLTGDSGNTIYF
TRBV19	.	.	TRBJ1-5	TGTGCCAGTAGTATCCCCCCCGGTAGCCAGCCCCAGCATTTT	CASSIPPGSQPQHF
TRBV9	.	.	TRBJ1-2	TGTGCCAGCAGCGCTCGCCAGGGAGGTAACTATGGCTACACCTTC	CASSARQGGNYGYTF
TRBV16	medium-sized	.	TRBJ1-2	TGTGCCAGCAGCCTTTGGACTGAGCGGGGCTACACCTTC	CASSLWTERGYTF
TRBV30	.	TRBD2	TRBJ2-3	TGTGCCGGAGGGGAAGGGACTAGCGGAGTTAAAACAGATACGCAGTATTTT	CAGGEGTSGVKTDTQYF
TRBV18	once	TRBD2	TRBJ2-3	TGTGCCAGCTCACCACCTGCTAGCGGCCCAGATACGCAGTATTTT	CASSPPASGPDTQYF
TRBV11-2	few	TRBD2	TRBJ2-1	TGTGCCAGCAGCATTGGGGGACTAGCTGGTAGCTCCTACAATGAGCAGTTCTTC	CASSIGGLAGSSYNEQFF
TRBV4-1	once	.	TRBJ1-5	TGCGCCAGCAGCTTGGGGGAGGGGGTTCAGCCCCAGCATTTT	CASSLGEGVQPQHF
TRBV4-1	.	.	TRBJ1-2	TGCGCCAGCAGCCAAGTACTTCGGAGGAATAACTATGGCTACACCTTC	CASSQVLRRNNYGYTF
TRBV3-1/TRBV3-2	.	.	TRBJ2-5	TGTGCCAGCAGCCAAGGTCACAGCCAAGAGACCCAGTACTTC	CASSQGHSQETQYF
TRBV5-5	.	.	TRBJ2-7	TGTGCCAGCAGCTCCGAGGTGGGGGGGGCGTTCGAGCAGTACTTC	CASSSEVGGAFEQYF
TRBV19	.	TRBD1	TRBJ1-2	TGTGCCAGTAGTGTGACAGGGGCGGGCGGCTACACCTTC	CASSVTGAGGYTF
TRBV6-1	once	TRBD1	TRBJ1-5	TGTGCCAGCAGTGAAAACAGGGGGGATCAGCCCCAGCATTTT	CASSENRGDQPQHF
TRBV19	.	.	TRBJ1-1	TGTGCCAGTCATATACAGGGCATCGGCACTGAAGCTTTCTTT	CASHIQGIGTEAFF
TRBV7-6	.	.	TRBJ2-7	TGTGCCAGCAGCTTACAAAGTGACTCCGAGCAGTACTTC	CASSLQSDSEQYF
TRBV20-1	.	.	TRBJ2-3	TGCAGTGCTAGTGTCGGCACAGATACGCAGTATTTT	CSASVGTDTQYF
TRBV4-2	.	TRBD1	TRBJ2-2	TGTGCCAGCAGCCTCCTACAGGGGGCGCCCGGGGAGCTGTTTTTT	CASSLLQGAPGELFF
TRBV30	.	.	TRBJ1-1	TGTGCCTGGAGTCCCGGGGTTCAGAACACTGAAGCTTTCTTT	CAWSPGVQNTEAFF
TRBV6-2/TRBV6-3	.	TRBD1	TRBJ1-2	TGTGCCAGCAGTTACAGTACACAGGGGGCAGGTGGCTACACCTTC	CASSYSTQGAGGYTF
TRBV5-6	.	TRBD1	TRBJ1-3	TGTGCCAGCAGCTCTCCAACAGCAGGGGGCGGAAACACCATATATTTT	CASSSPTAGGGNTIYF
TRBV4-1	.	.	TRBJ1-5	TGCGCCAGCAGCCAAGAATTTACAGACTATAGCAATCAGCCCCAGCATTTT	CASSQEFTDYSNQPQHF
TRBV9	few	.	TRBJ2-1	TGTGCCAGCGCGAGCGGGCGGGACCCATTGGATGAGCAGTTCTTC	CASASGRDPLDEQFF
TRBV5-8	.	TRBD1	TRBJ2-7	TGTGCCAGCAGCGACGGGACAGGGGGAAAGATCTACGAGCAGTACTTC	CASSDGTGGKIYEQYF
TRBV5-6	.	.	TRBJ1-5	TGTGCCAGCAGCTTGACGTCGAGAGGCCCCCAGCATTTT	CASSLTSRGPQHF
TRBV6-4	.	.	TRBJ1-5	TGTGCCAGCAGTCCTAGGGGTAATCAGCCCCAGCATTTT	CASSPRGNQPQHF
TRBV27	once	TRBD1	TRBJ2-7	TGTGCCAGCAGTCCATACCGGGACAGTAACTCCTACGAGCAGTACTTC	CASSPYRDSNSYEQYF
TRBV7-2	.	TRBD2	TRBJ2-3	TGTGCCAGCAGCCCCGGACTAGCTGGGGATACGCAGTATTTT	CASSPGLAGDTQYF
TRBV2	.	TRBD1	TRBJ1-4	TGTGCCAGCAAATCAGGGGGCGCTGGAAAACTGTTTTTT	CASKSGGAGKLFF
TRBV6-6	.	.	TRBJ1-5	TGTGCCAGCAGAAGGGACGGCGGGGGCAATCAGCCCCAGCATTTT	CASRRDGGGNQPQHF
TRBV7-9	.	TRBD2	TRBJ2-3	TGTGCCAGCAGCCCCATGACGGGGGGGACTAGCACAGATACGCAGTATTTT	CASSPMTGGTSTDTQYF
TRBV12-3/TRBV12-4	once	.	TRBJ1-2	TGTGCCAGCAGCTGGGAGGGGATCGGCTACACCTTC	CASSWEGIGYTF
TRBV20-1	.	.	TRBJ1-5	TGCAGTGCTAGTACCGGGACATCTAATCAGCCCCAGCATTTT	CSASTGTSNQPQHF
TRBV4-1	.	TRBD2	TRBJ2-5	TGCGCCAGCAGCGTACGACTAGCGCGAGAGACCCAGTACTTC	CASSVRLARETQYF
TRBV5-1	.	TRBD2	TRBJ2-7	TGCGCCAGCAATTCAGGGACTACTTACGAGCAGTACTTC	CASNSGTTYEQYF
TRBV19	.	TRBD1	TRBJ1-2	TGTGCCAGTAGTATATCCGGACAGGGTACTGTCTATGGCTACACCTTC	CASSISGQGTVYGYTF
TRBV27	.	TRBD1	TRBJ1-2	TGTGCCAGCAGTTTTCGGGACAGACTTGGCTATGGCTACACCTTC	CASSFRDRLGYGYTF
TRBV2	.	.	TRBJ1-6	TGTGCCAGCAGTGAAGCGGGCCTTCTCCACTTT	CASSEAGLLHF
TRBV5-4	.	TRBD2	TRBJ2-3	TGTGCCAGCAGCTTGGGTGTAGCGGGAGGTGAACATACGCAGTATTTT	CASSLGVAGGEHTQYF
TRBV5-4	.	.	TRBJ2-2	TGTGCCAGCAGCTACCTTACAGGGAACACCGGGGAGCTGTTTTTT	CASSYLTGNTGELFF
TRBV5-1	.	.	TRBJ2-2	TGCGCCAGCAGCTTGGTAGTTACCCGCACCGGGGAGCTGTTTTTT	CASSLVVTRTGELFF
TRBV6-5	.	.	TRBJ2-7	TGTGCCAGCAGTACCCAGGGTTACGAGCAGTACTTC	CASSTQGYEQYF
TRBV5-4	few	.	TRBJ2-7	TGTGCCAGCAGCTTGCGTGGGAGGCGCACCTACGAGCAGTACTTC	CASSLRGRRTYEQYF
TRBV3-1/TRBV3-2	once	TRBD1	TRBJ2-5	TGTGCCAGCAGCCAAGGACAGGGGAACCAAGAGACCCAGTACTTC	CASSQGQGNQETQYF
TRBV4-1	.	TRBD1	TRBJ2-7	TGCGCCAGCAGCCAGGTGGGACAGGGTTCCTACGAGCAGTACTTC	CASSQVGQGSYEQYF
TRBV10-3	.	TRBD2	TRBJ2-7	TGTGCCATCAGTGATAGCGGGAGGGCCGACGAGCAGTACTTC	CAISDSGRADEQYF
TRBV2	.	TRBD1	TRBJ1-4	TGTGCCACCAACTTGGACAGGGACCAGAAACTGTTTTTT	CATNLDRDQKLFF
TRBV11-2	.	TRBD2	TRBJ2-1	TGTGCCAGCAGCTTGGGGACTAGTCTCGGTGAGCAGTTCTTC	CASSLGTSLGEQFF
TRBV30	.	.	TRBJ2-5	TGTGCCTGGAGTGGGCCGAATGAAGAGACCCAGTACTTC	CAWSGPNEETQYF
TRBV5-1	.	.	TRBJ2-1	TGCGCCAGCAGCGCTGGACACGTAACCAACAATGAGCAGTTCTTC	CASSAGHVTNNEQFF
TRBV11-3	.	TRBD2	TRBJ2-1	TGTGCCAGCAGCTTAAGCGGGAATGGTGAGCAGTTCTTC	CASSLSGNGEQFF